The 25 T cell receptor beta chains below come from one sample, sequenced in a study of blood T cell repertoires in COVID-19. Assay used: immunoSEQ multiplex PCR; TCRdb lists only in-frame clones, some missing. The data hold tens of thousands of clones, with around 93% observed a single time. The specimen was peripheral blood. The origin of the receptors is a human donor with active COVID-19. The donor label of this sample is uncertain.

The chain carries TRBV27 and TRBJ2-1, with 7 bases matching TRBD1. There are 15 residues in the CDR3. Germline V CDR1 and CDR2: MNHEY, SMNVEV (reference sequence). The junction had 14 bases not matched to a gene; V was cut back by 7 bases and J by 8 bases. The CDR3 nucleotides are TGTGCCAGCAACCCGCCGGACAGGCTTGGTCATGAGCAGTTCTTC. Translated, it gives CASNPPDRLGHEQFF.

CDR3 sequence: CASSLARSRDEKLFF. CDR3 nucleotide sequence: TGTGCCAGCAGCTTAGCGCGAAGCAGGGATGAAAAACTGTTTTTT. V is TRBV7-9 and J is TRBJ1-4, with D perhaps matching TRBD1 (5 bases). CDR3 size: 15 residues. V lost 0 bases to trimming and J lost 6 bases, with 11 bases between them. Germline V lookup: CDR1 SEHNR, CDR2 FQNEAQ (reference sequence).

The chain uses TRBV27 and TRBJ1-2, with 11 positions matching TRBD1. The CDR3 has 16 residues. V was clipped by 5 bases and J by 3 bases; unmatched bases: 8. Germline V CDR1 and CDR2: MNHEY, SMNVEV (reference sequence). CDR3 residues: CASSPQGQGAYYGYTF. CDR3 sequence (DNA): TGTGCCAGCAGTCCCCAAGGACAGGGGGCGTACTATGGCTACACCTTC.

The chain links TRBV11-2 to TRBJ1-2; 7 bases map to TRBD1. This CDR3 spans 14 amino acids. Germline values: CDR1 SGHAT, CDR2 FQNNGV. Losses at the gene ends were 5 bases for V and 4 bases for J; bases not matched to a gene: 7. Here the CDR3 reads CASSPAGQIYGYTF. In nucleotides, the CDR3 is TGTGCCAGCAGCCCCGCGGGACAGATCTATGGCTACACCTTC.

The chain recombines TRBV5-1 with TRBJ2-7, with 7 bases matching TRBD2. V was pared by 0 bases and J by 4 bases, with 7 bases of the junction left unmatched. The germline V gene encodes CDR1 SGHRS and CDR2 YFSETQ. The CDR3 contains 15 residues. CDR3 nucleotides: TGCGCCAGCAGCTTGGCGGCGGGGGTCGGTTACGAGCAGTACTTC. Amino acids: CASSLAAGVGYEQYF.

This sequence joins TRBV24-1 and TRBJ2-3, with TRBD2 matching 7 bases. Germline CDR1 reads KGHDR; CDR2 reads SFDVKD. The CDR3 is made up of 11 amino acids. V lost 9 bases to trimming and J lost 4 bases; unmatched junction nucleotides: 0. The CDR3 here is CATRGADTQYF. Here the CDR3 DNA reads TGTGCCACCCGGGGGGCAGATACGCAGTATTTT.

The chain couples TRBV11-2 to TRBJ1-4, with D perhaps matching TRBD1 (6 bases). The germline V gene encodes CDR1 SGHAT and CDR2 FQNNGV. V lost 0 bases, J lost 4 bases, and 6 bases lay in between. CDR3 length: 14 residues. The CDR3 here is CASSLDRGNEKLFF. The CDR3, as DNA: TGTGCCAGCAGCTTAGACAGGGGTAATGAAAAACTGTTTTTT. Variable domain in full (rest from reference TRBV11-2 and TRBJ1-4): EAGVAQSPRYKIIEKRQSVAFWCNPISGHATLYWYQQILGQGPKLLIQFQNNGVVDDSQLPKDRFSAERLKGVDSTLKIQPAKLEDSAVYLCASSLDRGNEKLFFGSGTQLSVL.

The gene calls are TRBV7-2 and TRBJ1-3; 9 positions agree with TRBD1. In germline, CDR1 is SGHTA, CDR2 FQGNSA. Germline trimming cut 0 bases from V and 3 bases from J; bases unmatched to any gene: 3. The CDR3 has 16 residues. The CDR3 here is CASSLARTGVGNTIYF. CDR3 bases: TGTGCCAGCAGCTTAGCGCGGACAGGGGTTGGAAACACCATATATTTT.

The gene calls are TRBV2 and TRBJ2-1; possibly TRBD2 for D (6 bases). Germline lookup yields CDR1 SNHLY and CDR2 FYNNEI. V was cut by 4 bases and J by 7 bases, with 14 bases left in between. CDR3 size: 14 residues. CDR3 loop: CASSGRDFSNEQFF. The CDR3 DNA sequence: TGTGCCAGCAGTGGCCGGGACTTTAGTAATGAGCAGTTCTTC.

The chain combines TRBV7-6 with TRBJ2-7; TRBD2 matches at 13 bases. CDR1 is SGHVS and CDR2 is FNYEAQ in the germline V gene. J was trimmed by 3 bases and V by 7 bases; bases with no gene match: 12. CDR3 size: 17 residues. CDR3 sequence (DNA): TGTGCCAGCACCCCGGGACTAGCGGGGCGGTTCGGCTACGAGCAGTACTTC. It encodes CASTPGLAGRFGYEQYF.

This chain links TRBV3-1 (or the pseudogene TRBV3-2) with TRBJ2-7, with TRBD2 identical over 9 bases. Losses at the gene ends were 0 bases for V and 2 bases for J; bases not matched to a gene: 5. Germline values: CDR1 LGHDT, CDR2 YNNKEL (reference sequence). This CDR3 region has 16 residues. The CDR3, as DNA: TGTGCCAGCAGCCAAGATAGGCGGGGGGGGACCTACGAGCAGTACTTC. It encodes CASSQDRRGGTYEQYF.

The CDR3 is CASSLRRTSSYYEQYF. Written as DNA, the CDR3 is TGTGCCAGCAGCTTAAGAAGGACTAGCTCTTATTACGAGCAGTACTTC. This chain links TRBV7-2 with TRBJ2-7; TRBD2 matches 8 bases. The length of the CDR3 is 16 residues. Germline trimming cut 2 bases from V and 4 bases from J; bases unmatched to any gene: 10. CDR1 and CDR2 (germline): SGHTA, FQGNSA.

The CDR3 coding sequence is TGTGCCAGCAGTGACAGGACTAGCGGGGGGTCGCAGTACTTC. Translation gives CASSDRTSGGSQYF. J is TRBJ2-7 and V is TRBV2; 14 bases are shared with TRBD2. Per germline, CDR1 SNHLY and CDR2 FYNNEI. This CDR3 is 14 amino acids long. V shed 3 bases and J 9 bases; nucleotides not matched to a gene: 4.

The CDR3 sequence is CASSLGGGNTIYF. The CDR3 DNA sequence: TGTGCCAGCAGCTTGGGGGGCGGAAACACCATATATTTT. V usage is TRBV5-4 and J usage is TRBJ1-3; tentative D call: TRBD1 (5 bases). CDR1 is SGHNT, CDR2 YYREEE, per germline (reference sequence). The CDR3 has 13 amino acids. Trimming left V 0 bases short and J 4 bases short, with 5 bases between.

The V call is TRBV4-1, the J call TRBJ1-4; D might be TRBD1 (5 bases). CDR1 is MGHRA and CDR2 is YSYEKL in the germline V gene. The CDR3 consists of 16 residues. V was clipped by 3 bases and J by 8 bases, with 19 bases between them. The DNA of the CDR3 is TGCGCCAGCAGCCAGGACCTACAGGAGCAGGACGAAAAACTGTTTTTT. It codes for CASSQDLQEQDEKLFF.

The chain has TRBV6-5 and TRBJ1-3, with D unresolved. This CDR3 has 14 residues. The ends were cut back, 7 bases at V and 4 bases at J, with 14 bases in the middle. Germline-derived CDR1 and CDR2 are MNHEY and SVGAGI. The CDR3 DNA is TGTGCCAGCACATCCCGCGCGAAAGGAAACACCATATATTTT. Residues: CASTSRAKGNTIYF.

The V gene is TRBV11-2, the J gene TRBJ2-2; 9 positions agree with TRBD2. The junction had 8 bases not matched to a gene; V was cut back by 5 bases and J by 4 bases. Germline assignment: CDR1 SGHAT and CDR2 FQNNGV. The CDR3 sequence is 16 residues long. The CDR3 DNA is TGTGCCAGCAGCCCCATAGCGGGGGAGAGCACCGGGGAGCTGTTTTTT. Protein sequence: CASSPIAGESTGELFF. Using reference TRBV11-2 and TRBJ2-2 for the parts outside the CDR3, the full variable domain is EAGVAQSPRYKIIEKRQSVAFWCNPISGHATLYWYQQILGQGPKLLIQFQNNGVVDDSQLPKDRFSAERLKGVDSTLKIQPAKLEDSAVYLCASSPIAGESTGELFFGEGSRLTVL.

The chain joins TRBV6-2 or TRBV6-3 to TRBJ2-2, with TRBD2 identical over 14 bases. Germline CDR1 and CDR2: MNHEY and SVGEGT. V gave up 2 bases and J gave up 5 bases; unmatched junction bases: 7. The CDR3 has 18 residues. The CDR3 region has the DNA TGTGCCAGCAGTTACCCCGGGACTAGCGGGGGCACAACCGGGGAGCTGTTTTTT. Protein product: CASSYPGTSGGTTGELFF.

This chain connects TRBV19 to TRBJ2-2; possible D gene TRBD2, 5 bases. V shed 3 bases and J shed 0 bases, with 8 bases lying between them. The CDR3 totals 15 residues. Germline CDR1 LNHDA, CDR2 SQIVND (reference sequence). Here the CDR3 DNA reads TGTGCCAGTAGTATTCGGGGTACGAACACCGGGGAGCTGTTTTTT. This translates into CASSIRGTNTGELFF.

CDR3 sequence reads: CASSLQGVDTQYF. In DNA form, the CDR3 reads TGTGCCAGCAGCTTACAGGGGGTGGATACGCAGTATTTT. This sequence joins TRBV5-6 and TRBJ2-3; 8 bases align to TRBD1. The CDR3 extends over 13 amino acids. With V trimmed by 2 bases and J by 6 bases, 2 bases remained unmatched. Germline CDR1 reads SGHDT; CDR2 reads YYEEEE. Supplemented by reference TRBV5-6 and TRBJ2-3, the full variable domain reads DAGVTQSPTHLIKTRGQQVTLRCSPKSGHDTVSWYQQALGQGPQFIFQYYEEEERQRGNFPDRFSGHQFPNYSSELNVNALLLGDSALYLCASSLQGVDTQYFGPGTRLTVL.

This sequence joins TRBV2 and TRBJ1-3; a possible D gene is TRBD1 (6 bases). Trimming removed 5 bases at V and 4 bases at J, with 15 bases between. This CDR3 spans 15 amino acids. Germline V gene sequence: CDR1 SNHLY, CDR2 FYNNEI. CDR3 in amino acids: CASSRDRPLGNTIYF. The CDR3 DNA is TGTGCCAGCAGTCGTGACAGGCCCCTCGGAAACACCATATATTTT. The variable domain in full, with the rest retrieved from reference TRBV2 and TRBJ1-3, is EPEVTQTPSHQVTQMGQEVILRCVPISNHLYFYWYRQILGQKVEFLVSFYNNEISEKSEIFDDQFSVERPDGSNFTLKIRSTKLEDSAMYFCASSRDRPLGNTIYFGEGSWLTVV.

The V and J genes are TRBV4-1 and TRBJ2-7; 7 nucleotides line up with TRBD1. The CDR3 consists of 16 residues. V dropped 0 bases and J dropped 2; count of bases not matched to a gene: 7. Germline assignment: CDR1 MGHRA and CDR2 YSYEKL. CDR3 protein: CASSQDFYRGPYEQYF. In DNA, the CDR3 is TGCGCCAGCAGCCAAGACTTCTACAGGGGCCCCTACGAGCAGTACTTC.

V usage is TRBV24-1 and J usage is TRBJ2-2, with D possibly TRBD2 on 7 matching bases. Trimming stripped 12 bases from V and 1 base from J, with 11 bases between. CDR1 and CDR2 (germline): KGHDR, SFDVKD. The CDR3 spans 13 residues. CDR3 DNA: TGTGCCTCGAGGGGGGGGAACACCGGGGAGCTGTTTTTT. This encodes CASRGGNTGELFF.

The V gene is TRBV3-1 (or the pseudogene TRBV3-2), the J gene TRBJ1-2; D possibly corresponds to TRBD1 (5 bases). CDR1 is LGHDT, CDR2 YNNKEL, per germline (reference sequence). The CDR3 consists of 15 residues. V lost 5 bases to trimming and J lost 8 bases, with 21 bases between them. The DNA for the CDR3 is TGTGCCAGCAGCAATGCCCACAGGACGATGGGGGGCTACACCTTC. Translation gives CASSNAHRTMGGYTF.

The V gene is TRBV24-1, the J gene TRBJ2-2; D remains ambiguous. V was pared by 2 bases and J by 8 bases, with 2 bases between. This CDR3 region has 11 residues. Per germline, CDR1 KGHDR and CDR2 SFDVKD. The CDR3 sequence is CATSDSGELFF. Here the CDR3 DNA reads TGTGCCACCAGTGATTCGGGGGAGCTGTTTTTT.